This T cell receptor beta chain derives from a study of CD8+CD57+ T cells in acquired aplastic anemia. Sequenced patients had shown CD8+CD57+ cell expansion by flow cytometry. Profiling of TCR beta VDJ combinations and CDR3 sequences used genomic DNA as template. MiXCR, run by TCRdb on the reads, gives a single entry per CDR3 protein. The sample records approximately 57,000 distinct CDR3 sequences, 55% to 70% being singletons. Trimming cost V 2 bases and J 6 bases, with 16 bases left between them. The germline V gene has CDR1 MDHEN and CDR2 SYDVKM. The CDR3 consists of 15 residues. The chain has TRBV28 and TRBJ1-1; tentative D call: TRBD1 (6 bases). The sequence derives from a human donor with aplastic anemia. The sample comprised sorted CD4+, CD8+, or CD8+CD57+ T cells (not recorded which) from PBMCs. CDR3 loop: CASSLIGPEGAEAFF. CDR3 nucleotides: TGTGCCAGCAGTTTAATCGGGCCCGAGGGGGCTGAAGCTTTCTTT.